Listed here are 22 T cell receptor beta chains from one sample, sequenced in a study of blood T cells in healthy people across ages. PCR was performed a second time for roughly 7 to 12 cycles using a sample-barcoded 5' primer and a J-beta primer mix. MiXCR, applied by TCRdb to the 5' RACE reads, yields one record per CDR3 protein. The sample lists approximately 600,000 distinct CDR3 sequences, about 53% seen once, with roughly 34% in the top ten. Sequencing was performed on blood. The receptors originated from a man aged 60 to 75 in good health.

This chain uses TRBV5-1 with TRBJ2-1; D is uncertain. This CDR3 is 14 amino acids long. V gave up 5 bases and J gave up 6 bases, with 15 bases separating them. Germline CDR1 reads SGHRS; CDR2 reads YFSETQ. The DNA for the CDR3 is TGCGCCAGCAGTGGGCAGCCCGCTAGCAATGAGCAGTTCTTC. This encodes CASSGQPASNEQFF.

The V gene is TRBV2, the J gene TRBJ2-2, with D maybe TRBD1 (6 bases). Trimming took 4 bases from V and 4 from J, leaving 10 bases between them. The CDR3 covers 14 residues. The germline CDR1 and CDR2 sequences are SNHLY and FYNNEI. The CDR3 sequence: CASSVRGFTGELFF. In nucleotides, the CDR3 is TGTGCCAGCAGTGTCAGGGGATTCACCGGGGAGCTGTTTTTT.

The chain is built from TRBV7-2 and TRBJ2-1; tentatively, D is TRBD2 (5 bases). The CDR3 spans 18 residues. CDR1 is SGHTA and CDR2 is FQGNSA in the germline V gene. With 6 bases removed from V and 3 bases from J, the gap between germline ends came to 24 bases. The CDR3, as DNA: TGTGCCAGCAGAGGCACGCTGGGGATGAGCGGCTTCTACAATGAGCAGTTCTTC. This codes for CASRGTLGMSGFYNEQFF.

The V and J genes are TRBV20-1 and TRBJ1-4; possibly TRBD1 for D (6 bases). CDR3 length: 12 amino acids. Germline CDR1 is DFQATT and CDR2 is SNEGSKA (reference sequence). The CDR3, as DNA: TGCAGGGGGGCGCAGGCTAATGAAAAACTGTTTTTT. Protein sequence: CRGAQANEKLFF.

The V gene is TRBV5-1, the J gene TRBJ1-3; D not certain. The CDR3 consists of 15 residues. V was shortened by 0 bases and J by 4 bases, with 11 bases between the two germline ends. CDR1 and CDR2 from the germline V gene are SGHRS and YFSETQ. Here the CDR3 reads CASSLDKAGGNTIYF. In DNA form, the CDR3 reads TGCGCCAGCAGCTTGGACAAGGCGGGAGGAAACACCATATATTTT.

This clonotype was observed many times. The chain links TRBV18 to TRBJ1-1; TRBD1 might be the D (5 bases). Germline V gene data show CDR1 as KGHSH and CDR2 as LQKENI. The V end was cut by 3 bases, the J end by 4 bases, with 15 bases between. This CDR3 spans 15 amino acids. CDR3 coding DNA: TGTGCCAGCTCACCCGGAGCAGGGAGGAGCACTGAAGCTTTCTTT. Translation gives CASSPGAGRSTEAFF.

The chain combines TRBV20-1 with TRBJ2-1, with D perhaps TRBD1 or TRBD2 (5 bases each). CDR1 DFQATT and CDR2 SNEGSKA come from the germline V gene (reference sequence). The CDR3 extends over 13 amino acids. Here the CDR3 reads CRPGPSSYNEQFF. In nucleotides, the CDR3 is TGCAGGCCGGGACCGAGCTCCTACAATGAGCAGTTCTTC.

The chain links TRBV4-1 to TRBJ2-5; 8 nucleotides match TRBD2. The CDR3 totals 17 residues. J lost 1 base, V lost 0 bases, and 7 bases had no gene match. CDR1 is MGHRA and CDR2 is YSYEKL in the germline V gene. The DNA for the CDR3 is TGCGCCAGCAGCCAAGATCGGGAGACTAGCGCCCAAGAGACCCAGTACTTC. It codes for CASSQDRETSAQETQYF.

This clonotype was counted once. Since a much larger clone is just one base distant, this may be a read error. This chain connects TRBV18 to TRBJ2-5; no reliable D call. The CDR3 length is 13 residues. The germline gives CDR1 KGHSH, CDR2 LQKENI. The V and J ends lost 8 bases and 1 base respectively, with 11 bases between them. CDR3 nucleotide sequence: TGTGCCAGCGCACGAGGCAGCCAAGAGACCCAGTACTTC. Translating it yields CASARGSQETQYF. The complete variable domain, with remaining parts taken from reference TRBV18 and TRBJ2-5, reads NAGVMQNPRHLVRRRGQEARLRCSPMKGHSHVYWYRQLPEEGLKFMVYLQKENIIDESGMPKERFSAEFPKEGPSILRIQQVVRGDSAAYFCASARGSQETQYFGPGTRLLVL.

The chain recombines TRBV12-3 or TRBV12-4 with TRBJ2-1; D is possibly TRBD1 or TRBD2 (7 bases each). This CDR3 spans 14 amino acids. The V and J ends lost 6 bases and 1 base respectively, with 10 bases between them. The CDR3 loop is CASSQGGSYNEQFF. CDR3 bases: TGTGCCAGCAGCCAGGGGGGGTCCTACAATGAGCAGTTCTTC.

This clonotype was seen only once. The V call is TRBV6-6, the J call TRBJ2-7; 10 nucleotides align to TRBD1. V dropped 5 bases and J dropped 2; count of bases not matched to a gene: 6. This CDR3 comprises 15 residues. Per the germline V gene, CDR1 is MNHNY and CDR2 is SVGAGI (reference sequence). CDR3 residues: CASSPGQGITYEQYF. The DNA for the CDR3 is TGTGCCAGCAGTCCGGGACAGGGGATCACCTACGAGCAGTACTTC.

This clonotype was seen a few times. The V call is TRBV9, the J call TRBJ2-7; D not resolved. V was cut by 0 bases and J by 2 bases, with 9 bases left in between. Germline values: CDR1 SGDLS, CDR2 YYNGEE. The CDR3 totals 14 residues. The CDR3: CASSVGSVAYEQYF. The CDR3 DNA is TGTGCCAGCAGCGTAGGCAGTGTTGCCTACGAGCAGTACTTC.

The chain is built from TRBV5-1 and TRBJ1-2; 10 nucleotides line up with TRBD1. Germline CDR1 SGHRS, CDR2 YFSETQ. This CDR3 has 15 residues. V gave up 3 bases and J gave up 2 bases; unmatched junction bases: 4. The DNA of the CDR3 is TGCGCCAGCAGCTCGGGGGGACAGGGGAACTATGGCTACACCTTC. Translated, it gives CASSSGGQGNYGYTF.

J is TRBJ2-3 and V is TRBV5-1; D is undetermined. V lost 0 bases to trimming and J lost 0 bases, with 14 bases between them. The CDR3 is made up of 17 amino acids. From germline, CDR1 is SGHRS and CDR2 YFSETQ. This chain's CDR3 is CASSLAMTLDSTDTQYF. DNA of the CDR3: TGCGCCAGCAGCTTGGCCATGACGTTGGATAGCACAGATACGCAGTATTTT.

The CDR3 nucleotides are TGCAGTGCTAGATCGGGTCTCACCTACGAGCAGTACTTC. Translated: CSARSGLTYEQYF. The rearrangement joins TRBV20-1 to TRBJ2-4, with no clear D. The J call may be in error: the DNA end matches TRBJ2-7 better. The CDR3 spans 13 residues. Germline assignment: CDR1 DFQATT and CDR2 SNEGSKA (reference sequence).

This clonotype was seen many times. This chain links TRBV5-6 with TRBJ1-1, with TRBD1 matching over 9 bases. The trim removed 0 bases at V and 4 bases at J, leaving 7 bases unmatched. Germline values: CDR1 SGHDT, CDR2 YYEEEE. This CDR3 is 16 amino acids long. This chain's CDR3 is CASSLAGTGRRTEAFF. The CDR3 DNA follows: TGTGCCAGCAGCTTGGCCGGGACAGGGCGTCGCACTGAAGCTTTCTTT.

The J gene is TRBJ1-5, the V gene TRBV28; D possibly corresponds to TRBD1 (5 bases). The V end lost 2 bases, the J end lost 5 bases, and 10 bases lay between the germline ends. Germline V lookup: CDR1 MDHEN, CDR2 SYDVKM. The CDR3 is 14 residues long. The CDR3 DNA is TGTGCCAGCAGTTTAGGGGGAAATTATCAGCCCCAGCATTTT. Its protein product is CASSLGGNYQPQHF.

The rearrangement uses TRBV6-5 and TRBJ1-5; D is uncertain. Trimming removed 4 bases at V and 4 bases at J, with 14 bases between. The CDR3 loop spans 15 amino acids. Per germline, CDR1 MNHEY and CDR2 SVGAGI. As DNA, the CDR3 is TGTGCCAGCAGTTCCCTTGGGGAAGGGAATCAGCCCCAGCATTTT. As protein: CASSSLGEGNQPQHF.

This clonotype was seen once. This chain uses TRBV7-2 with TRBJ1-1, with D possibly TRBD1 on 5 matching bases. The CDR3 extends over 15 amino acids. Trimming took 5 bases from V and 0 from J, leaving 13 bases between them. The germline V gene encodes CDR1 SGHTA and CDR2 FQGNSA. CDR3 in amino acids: CASSAIGTVNTEAFF. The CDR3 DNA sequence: TGTGCCAGCAGCGCGATAGGGACGGTGAACACTGAAGCTTTCTTT.

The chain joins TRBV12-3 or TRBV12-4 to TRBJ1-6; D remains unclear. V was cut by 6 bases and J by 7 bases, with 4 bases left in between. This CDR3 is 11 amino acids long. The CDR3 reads CASSKNSPLHF. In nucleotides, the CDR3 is TGTGCCAGCAGCAAAAATTCACCCCTCCACTTT.

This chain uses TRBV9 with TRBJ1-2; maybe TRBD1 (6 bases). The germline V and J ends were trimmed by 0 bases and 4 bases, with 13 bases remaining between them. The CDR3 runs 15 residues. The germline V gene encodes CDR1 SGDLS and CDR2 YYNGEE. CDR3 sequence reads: CASSVGGANGYGYTF. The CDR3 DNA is TGTGCCAGCAGCGTAGGGGGGGCAAACGGCTATGGCTACACCTTC.

The CDR3 sequence: CSAASRGGYTF. DNA of the CDR3: TGCAGTGCCGCAAGTCGGGGAGGCTACACCTTC. J is TRBJ1-2 and V is TRBV20-1; D is unresolved. Trimming took off 6 bases at V and 8 bases at J, with 13 bases between the two ends. Germline V gene lookup returns CDR1 DFQATT and CDR2 SNEGSKA (reference sequence). CDR3 size: 11 residues.